This TCR beta chain was identified during a study of CD8+CD57+ T cells in acquired aplastic anemia. In the study overall: Sorted CD4+ and CD8+ cell DNA averaged roughly 3.2 ug. Findings of the study overall: No significant difference in CD8+ Simpson's diversity was found between patients and controls. Sharing between patients and controls was observed for around 27 CD8+ CDR3 sequences.

TCR beta VDJ combinations and CDR3 sequences were profiled from genomic DNA. TCRdb re-called the reads through MiXCR, storing one row per CDR3 protein. The sample gives some 160,000 distinct CDR3 sequences, 40% to 60% of which show up once; 25% to 35% is in the top ten. In its sample, this clonotype was seen many times. Its antigen is as yet unknown. Those patients picked for sequencing had displayed CD8+CD57+ cell expansion on flow cytometry. Sequenced material: sorted CD4+, CD8+, or CD8+CD57+ T cells (not recorded which) from PBMCs. The sequence derives from a human donor with aplastic anemia.

CDR3 DNA sequence: TGTGCCAGCAGCTTTGGCAGGAGGGCAACTAATGAAAAACTGTTTTTT. Its protein is CASSFGRRATNEKLFF. The V and J genes are TRBV11-2 and TRBJ1-4; D call uncertain. Germline-derived CDR1 and CDR2 are SGHAT and FQNNGV. V lost 3 bases and J lost 0, with 11 bases in between. This CDR3 is 16 amino acids long.